A selection of T cell receptor beta chains follows, all from one sample in a study of CD8 T cells in Susac syndrome. TCRdb recomputed calls from the immunoSEQ multiplex PCR reads with MiXCR, one row per CDR3 protein. The sample includes more than 150,000 distinct CDR3 sequences, over 95% of them seen just once. Specimen: CD8+ T cells from PBMCs. Every receptor here comes from a human donor with multiple sclerosis. Both conserved end residues are part of each CDR3. A D gene is named only where the DNA matches it firmly. Clone size appears in some rows only: once, few, many, or a class for an expanded clone.

d_call | j_call | v_call | clone_size | cdr3_aa | cdr3_nt
NA | TRBJ2-7 | TRBV5-1 | NA | CASSSNTGYEQYF | TGCGCCAGCAGCTCGAACACAGGATACGAGCAGTACTTC
NA | TRBJ2-6 | TRBV29-1 | NA | CSVGVHSGANVLTF | TGCAGCGTTGGGGTCCACTCTGGGGCCAACGTCCTGACTTTC
NA | TRBJ1-5 | TRBV29-1 | NA | CSVQSGNQPQHF | TGCAGCGTCCAGTCAGGGAACCAGCCCCAGCATTTT
TRBD2 | TRBJ2-4 | TRBV19 | NA | CASRSGGGAQYF | TGTGCCAGTAGGAGCGGGGGCGGAGCGCAGTACTTC
NA | TRBJ2-3 | TRBV5-1 | NA | CASSWTTFGTDTQYF | TGCGCCAGCAGCTGGACCACCTTCGGGACAGATACGCAGTATTTT
NA | TRBJ1-1 | TRBV29-1 | NA | CSVEDGANTEAFF | TGCAGCGTTGAAGACGGGGCGAACACTGAAGCTTTCTTT
NA | TRBJ2-6 | TRBV20-1 | NA | CSAIPGESGANVLTF | TGCAGTGCTATTCCCGGTGAATCTGGCGCCAACGTCCTGACTTTC
NA | TRBJ2-3 | TRBV3-1 | few | CASSLGGLSTDTQYF | TGTGCCAGCAGCCTGGGGGGGCTTAGCACAGATACGCAGTATTTT
NA | TRBJ1-1 | TRBV29-1 | NA | CSVARRNTEAFF | TGCAGCGTTGCTCGGCGGAACACTGAAGCTTTCTTT
NA | TRBJ1-2 | TRBV30 | NA | CAWWSAGYTF | TGTGCCTGGTGGTCTGCGGGCTACACCTTC
NA | TRBJ2-1 | TRBV29-1 | NA | CSVEPRQGYNEQFF | TGCAGCGTTGAACCGCGGCAGGGCTACAATGAGCAGTTCTTC
NA | TRBJ1-5 | TRBV27 | NA | CASSLNGFNQPQHF | TGTGCCAGCAGTTTAAATGGGTTTAATCAGCCCCAGCATTTT
NA | TRBJ2-6 | TRBV5-1 | NA | CASTLLEGSGANVLTF | TGCGCCAGCACGCTCCTTGAAGGCTCTGGGGCCAACGTCCTGACTTTC
NA | TRBJ2-7 | TRBV29-1 | NA | CSALGQTSYEQYF | TGCAGCGCCCTTGGTCAAACTTCCTACGAGCAGTACTTC
NA | TRBJ2-3 | TRBV7-6 | NA | CASSELASPSTDTQYF | TGTGCCAGCAGCGAACTAGCTTCCCCTAGCACAGATACGCAGTATTTT
TRBD1 | TRBJ2-3 | TRBV27 | NA | CASSARTGDTQYF | TGTGCCAGCAGTGCACGGACAGGAGATACGCAGTATTTT
NA | TRBJ2-3 | TRBV20-1 | NA | CSAHRGETDTQYF | TGCAGTGCCCATCGAGGCGAGACAGATACGCAGTATTTT
NA | TRBJ1-2 | TRBV29-1 | NA | CSVVGTGANYGYTF | TGCAGCGTTGTTGGGACCGGTGCTAACTATGGCTACACCTTC
NA | TRBJ1-1 | TRBV7-9 | NA | CASRDNTEAFF | TGTGCCAGCAGGGATAACACTGAAGCTTTCTTT
NA | TRBJ2-2 | TRBV2 | NA | CASSPSVNTGELFF | TGTGCCAGCAGTCCAAGCGTGAACACCGGGGAGCTGTTTTTT
TRBD2 | TRBJ2-1 | TRBV29-1 | NA | CSVHGGGLAEQFF | TGCAGCGTCCATGGCGGGGGACTAGCGGAGCAGTTCTTC
TRBD1 | TRBJ1-6 | TRBV4-1 | NA | CASSQDSPTGSSPLHF | TGCGCCAGCAGCCAAGATAGTCCGACAGGGTCCTCACCCCTCCACTTT
NA | TRBJ2-7 | TRBV30 | NA | CAWSVSGDLYEQYF | TGTGCCTGGAGTGTCTCAGGGGATCTCTACGAGCAGTACTTC
NA | TRBJ1-4 | TRBV24-1 | NA | CATSDLGPVRGEGEKLFF | TGTGCCACCAGTGATTTGGGGCCCGTACGGGGAGAAGGTGAAAAACTGTTTTTT
NA | TRBJ2-5 | TRBV30 | NA | CAWSEVGAGQETQYF | TGTGCCTGGAGTGAAGTAGGGGCAGGACAAGAGACCCAGTACTTC
TRBD2 | TRBJ2-1 | TRBV5-6 | NA | CASSRAWGGLGNEQFF | TGTGCCAGCAGCCGTGCGTGGGGGGGACTAGGCAATGAGCAGTTCTTC
TRBD2 | TRBJ2-3 | TRBV2 | once | CARLAGPCTDTQYF | TGTGCCAGGCTAGCGGGTCCCTGCACAGATACGCAGTATTTT
TRBD2 | TRBJ2-5 | TRBV20-1 | NA | CSARTLAGFQETQYF | TGCAGTGCTAGAACCCTAGCGGGGTTTCAAGAGACCCAGTACTTC
NA | TRBJ1-1 | TRBV29-1 | once | CSVEDQGHWTEAFF | TGCAGCGTTGAAGATCAAGGTCATTGGACTGAAGCTTTCTTT
NA | TRBJ1-1 | TRBV29-1 | NA | CSAWDPPNTEAFF | TGCAGCGCCTGGGACCCCCCCAACACTGAAGCTTTCTTT
NA | TRBJ2-1 | TRBV27 | NA | CASGWTARHEQFF | TGTGCCAGCGGTTGGACAGCAAGGCATGAGCAGTTCTTC
TRBD1 | TRBJ2-7 | TRBV27 | NA | CASSWTGQYYF | TGTGCCAGCAGTTGGACAGGACAGTACTACTTC
NA | TRBJ1-5 | TRBV5-1 | NA | CASSLRGNSNQPQHF | TGCGCCAGCAGCTTGAGGGGAAATAGCAATCAGCCCCAGCATTTT
TRBD1 | TRBJ2-1 | TRBV24-1 | NA | CATSDSRTGYYNEQFF | TGTGCCACCAGTGATTCTCGGACAGGTTACTACAATGAGCAGTTCTTC
NA | TRBJ2-7 | TRBV5-6 | NA | CASSVGMTGEQYF | TGTGCCAGCAGCGTCGGGATGACCGGCGAGCAGTACTTC
NA | TRBJ2-1 | TRBV9 | NA | CASSVGLGSGNEQFF | TGTGCCAGCAGCGTAGGTCTCGGGTCAGGCAATGAGCAGTTCTTC
TRBD2 | TRBJ2-7 | TRBV4-1 | NA | CASSHPGLAGDTSYEQYF | TGCGCCAGCAGCCACCCGGGACTAGCGGGGGACACTTCCTACGAGCAGTACTTC
TRBD2 | TRBJ2-7 | TRBV7-8 | NA | CASSRTSGALSYEQYF | TGTGCCAGCAGCCGAACTAGCGGGGCCCTCTCCTACGAGCAGTACTTC
NA | TRBJ2-3 | TRBV13 | NA | CASSLRSRYTDTQYF | TGTGCCAGCAGCTTAAGATCCAGATACACAGATACGCAGTATTTT
NA | TRBJ2-3 | TRBV30 | NA | CAWHIESTDTQYF | TGTGCCTGGCACATCGAGAGTACAGATACGCAGTATTTT
NA | TRBJ2-2 | TRBV12-5 | NA | CASGSADPDTGELFF | TGTGCTAGTGGTTCGGCGGACCCCGACACCGGGGAGCTGTTTTTT
NA | TRBJ1-1 | TRBV30 | NA | CAWSVNMPEAFF | TGTGCCTGGAGTGTAAATATGCCTGAAGCTTTCTTT
NA | TRBJ2-6 | TRBV2 | NA | CASSGDAMLSGANVLTF | TGTGCCAGCAGTGGGGACGCCATGCTCTCTGGGGCCAACGTCCTGACTTTC
NA | TRBJ1-2 | TRBV25-1 | NA | CASSVRTGSGYTF | TGTGCCAGCAGTGTAAGAACAGGGAGCGGCTACACCTTC
TRBD1 | TRBJ2-1 | TRBV15 | NA | CATSRDRGPNNEQFF | TGTGCCACCAGCCGAGACAGGGGGCCGAACAATGAGCAGTTCTTC
NA | TRBJ1-1 | TRBV20-1 | NA | CSARESQDLYSEAFF | TGCAGTGCTAGAGAGTCCCAGGATTTGTACTCTGAAGCTTTCTTT
NA | TRBJ1-1 | TRBV25-1 | NA | CATAQEYTEAFF | TGTGCCACCGCTCAGGAATACACTGAAGCTTTCTTT
TRBD1 | TRBJ1-2 | TRBV20-1 | NA | CSASPQGDNYGYTF | TGCAGTGCTAGTCCCCAGGGGGATAACTATGGCTACACCTTC
NA | TRBJ2-1 | TRBV3-1 | once | CASMTTGLNEQFF | TGTGCCAGCATGACGACAGGCCTCAATGAGCAGTTCTTC
TRBD1 | TRBJ2-3 | TRBV9 | NA | CASSSGGQTDTQYF | TGTGCCAGCAGCTCTGGGGGACAGACAGATACGCAGTATTTT
TRBD1 | TRBJ2-3 | TRBV29-1 | NA | CSYTDREILTDTQYF | TGCAGCTATACAGACAGGGAGATCTTGACAGATACGCAGTATTTT
NA | TRBJ2-7 | TRBV11-2 | NA | CASSLEGASSYEQYF | TGTGCCAGCAGCTTAGAGGGGGCCAGCTCCTACGAGCAGTACTTC
NA | TRBJ1-2 | TRBV20-1 | NA | CSARRGEDYGYTF | TGCAGTGCCAGACGGGGGGAAGACTATGGCTACACCTTC
NA | TRBJ2-7 | TRBV11-1 | NA | CASSSQGGGTYEQYF | TGTGCCAGCAGCTCCCAGGGAGGAGGCACCTACGAGCAGTACTTC
TRBD2 | TRBJ2-3 | TRBV13 | NA | CASSPGTSGETDTQYF | TGTGCCAGCAGCCCGGGGACTAGCGGGGAGACAGATACGCAGTATTTT
TRBD2 | TRBJ2-3 | TRBV7-9 | NA | CASSLWPSGGTDTQYF | TGTGCCAGCAGCTTATGGCCTAGCGGGGGTACAGATACGCAGTATTTT
NA | TRBJ2-5 | TRBV29-1 | once | CSVEEEGTQYF | TGCAGCGTTGAAGAAGAGGGGACCCAGTACTTC
NA | TRBJ1-2 | TRBV29-1 | NA | CSVEAMGAVGYTF | TGCAGCGTTGAGGCCATGGGAGCCGTTGGCTACACCTTC
TRBD1 | TRBJ2-7 | TRBV13 | NA | CASRPGQDSYEQYF | TGTGCCAGCAGACCGGGACAGGACTCCTACGAGCAGTACTTC